This TCR beta chain was documented in a study of blood T cell repertoires in COVID-19 (TCRdb year 2020). Looking at the study overall: Collaborator samples came from the United States, Italy and Spain and covered acute and convalescent phases of COVID-19. Nearly every sample came with metadata listing a de-identified subject ID, COVID-19 status, age in years and sex. A freely available public database, intended as a resource for researchers studying the immune response to SARS-CoV-2, is where the repertoires were released. Samples came from the ongoing ImmuneRACE study (first 160 participants) plus 1,254 subjects from 6 global collaborators. Where available, HLA class I and class II types were obtained from metadata supplied by the sample provider rather than from assay-based typing. Subjects who had been exposed to COVID-19, were actively infected with it, or had recovered from it provided the deeply sampled blood TCRbeta repertoires that made up the dataset. The material from the prospective study consisted of cDNA or gDNA derived from T cells, B-cell-depleted T cells, or PBMCs. The investigation overall reported the following: How much clinical and demographic metadata was included differed by source and by participant, and the metadata was provided uncurated.

Each collaborating institution followed its own protocols to collect whole blood in K2EDTA tubes. Collaborator samples were shipped for TCRbeta analysis as frozen whole blood, isolated PBMCs, or DNA extracted from either sample type. As concerns this clone: Its antigen remains unidentified. Base-call qualities are not available, and no considerably larger clone is one nucleotide away.

TCRbeta CDR3 regions were amplified from genomic DNA using the immunoSEQ Assay, a bias-controlled multiplex PCR. The paper's processing steps were these. Nucleated cell counts per sample were estimated from amplification of reference gene primers within the assay. To quantify the absolute abundance of each unique TCRbeta CDR3 rearrangement, sequence reads were collapsed and filtered. For each sample, productive Simpson clonality was calculated as the square root of Simpson's diversity index across productive rearrangements. The source is immuneACCESS, and TCRdb retained only in-frame sequences with V and J called. Part of the clones is not carried over; for the studies checked, unresolved V genes explain less than half of this, and the remainder is unexplained. That table is the source of V, J and clone size, and D and trimming were worked out from the DNA. In all, the sample holds approximately 190,000 clones, and 84% of those were seen once. The ten top clones hold around 15% of the sample.

Sequences MNHNY (CDR1) and SVGAGI (CDR2) are obtained from the germline V gene (reference sequence). V and J are trimmed by 6 bases and 2 bases, and the gene matches miss 4 bases of the junction. Including the terminal cysteine and valine, the CDR3 comprises 13 residues. Left in the record is the CDR3 DNA by itself, 39 bases read in frame from the first base. The sequenced material came from peripheral blood. This receptor was identified in a man between 25 and 39 years old with active or convalescent COVID-19. The rearrangement combines TRBV6-6 with TRBJ2-7, with 7 junctional bases fitting TRBD1. DNA sequence: TGTGCCAGCAGCCGAGGGGGCACCTACGAGCAGTACGTC. The resulting protein is CASSRGGTYEQYV.